The source of this T cell receptor beta chain is a study of T-cell memory formation after mild COVID-19. Study results and caveats: Certain responding clones were present in pre-infection memory, suggesting participation of cross-reactive memory. Mostly located in CM and EM were contracting CD4+ clones, with contracting CD8+ clones located in EMRA.

The CDR3 spans 15 residues. Trimming took 3 bases from V and 2 from J, leaving 13 bases between them. The germline V gene has CDR1 LGHDT and CDR2 YNNKEL (reference sequence). About this clonotype itself: The antigen remains unidentified.

TCRdb passed the 5' RACE reads through MiXCR, listing each CDR3 protein once. The sample holds 450,000 or so distinct CDR3 sequences, about 23% seen once. The chain combines TRBV3-1 with TRBJ1-2; no clear D. Sample: PBMCs or a T cell subset sorted from them (not recorded which). The sequence was collected from an adult woman who had mild COVID-19 (a few samples of this study predate the infection). Cell type and time point are not known. CDR3: CASSHHREANYGYTF. As DNA, the CDR3 is TGTGCCAGCAGCCACCATAGGGAGGCGAACTATGGCTACACCTTC.